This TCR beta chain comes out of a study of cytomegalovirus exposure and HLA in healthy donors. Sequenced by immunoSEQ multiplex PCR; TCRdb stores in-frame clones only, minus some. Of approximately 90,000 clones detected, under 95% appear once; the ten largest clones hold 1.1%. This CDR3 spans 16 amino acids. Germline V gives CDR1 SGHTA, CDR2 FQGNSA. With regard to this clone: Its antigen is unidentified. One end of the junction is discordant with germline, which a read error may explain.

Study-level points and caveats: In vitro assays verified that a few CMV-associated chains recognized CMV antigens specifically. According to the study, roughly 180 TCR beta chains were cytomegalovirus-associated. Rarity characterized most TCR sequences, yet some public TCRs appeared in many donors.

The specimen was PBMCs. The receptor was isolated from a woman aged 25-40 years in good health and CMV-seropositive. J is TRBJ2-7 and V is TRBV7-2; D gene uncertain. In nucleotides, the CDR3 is TGCGCCAGCAGCCAAGATCTTGCTAGTGGCATCTACGAGCAGTACTTC. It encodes CASSQDLASGIYEQYF.